The clone carrying this TCR beta chain was found a few times. Its antigen is unidentified. Using unique molecular identifiers, the investigators prepared the TCRbeta library. MiXCR, run by TCRdb on the PCR reads, gives a single entry per CDR3 protein. The table includes 500,000 or so distinct CDR3 sequences, roughly an eighth detected once. The data were obtained in a study of T-cell reconstitution after alpha-beta-depleted transplantation in children. Study findings and constraints: Reportedly, alpha-beta T cells present about two months post-transplant originated from several hundred expanded clones of graft origin. From newly produced T cells came most of the T-cell counts and diversity one year after transplant. The study traced high day-60 TCRbeta diversity in some patients to surviving recipient T cells and thymic progenitors.

Germline V gene data show CDR1 as MDHEN and CDR2 as SYDVKM. Trimming removed 7 bases from V and 5 bases from J; junction bases left unmatched: 8. The CDR3 covers 15 residues. Sample: PBMCs, mostly from graft donor cells, taken 180 days after TCRalphabeta/CD19-depleted stem cell transplant. The sequence derives from a female patient between 2 and 15 years old who had a stem cell transplant for aplastic anemia, so the T cells may come from the graft donor. The chain combines TRBV28 with TRBJ1-4; 9 nucleotides line up with TRBD1. The CDR3 region has the DNA TGTGCCAGCACGCGGTACGGGACAGGGAATGAAAAACTGTTTTTT. Protein sequence: CASTRYGTGNEKLFF.